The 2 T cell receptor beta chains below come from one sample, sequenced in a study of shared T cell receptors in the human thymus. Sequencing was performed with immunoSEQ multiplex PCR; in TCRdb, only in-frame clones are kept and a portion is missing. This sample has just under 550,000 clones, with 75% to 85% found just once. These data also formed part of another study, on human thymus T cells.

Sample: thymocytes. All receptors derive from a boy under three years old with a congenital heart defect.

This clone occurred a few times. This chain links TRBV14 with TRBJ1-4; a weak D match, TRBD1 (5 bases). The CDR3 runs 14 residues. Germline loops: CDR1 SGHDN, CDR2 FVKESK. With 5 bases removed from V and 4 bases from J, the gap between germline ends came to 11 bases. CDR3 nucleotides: TGTGCCAGCAGCGCAGGGAAATTTAATGAAAAACTGTTTTTT. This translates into CASSAGKFNEKLFF. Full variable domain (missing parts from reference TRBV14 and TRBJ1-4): EAGVTQFPSHSVIEKGQTVTLRCDPISGHDNLYWYRRVMGKEIKFLLHFVKESKQDESGMPNNRFLAERTGGTYSTLKVQPAELEDSGVYFCASSAGKFNEKLFFGSGTQLSVL.

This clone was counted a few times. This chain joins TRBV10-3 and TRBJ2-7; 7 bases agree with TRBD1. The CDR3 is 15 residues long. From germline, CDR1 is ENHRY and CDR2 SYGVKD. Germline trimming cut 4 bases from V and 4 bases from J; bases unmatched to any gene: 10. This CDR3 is CAISGPEGTAYEQYF. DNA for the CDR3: TGTGCCATCAGTGGGCCCGAGGGGACAGCTTACGAGCAGTACTTC.